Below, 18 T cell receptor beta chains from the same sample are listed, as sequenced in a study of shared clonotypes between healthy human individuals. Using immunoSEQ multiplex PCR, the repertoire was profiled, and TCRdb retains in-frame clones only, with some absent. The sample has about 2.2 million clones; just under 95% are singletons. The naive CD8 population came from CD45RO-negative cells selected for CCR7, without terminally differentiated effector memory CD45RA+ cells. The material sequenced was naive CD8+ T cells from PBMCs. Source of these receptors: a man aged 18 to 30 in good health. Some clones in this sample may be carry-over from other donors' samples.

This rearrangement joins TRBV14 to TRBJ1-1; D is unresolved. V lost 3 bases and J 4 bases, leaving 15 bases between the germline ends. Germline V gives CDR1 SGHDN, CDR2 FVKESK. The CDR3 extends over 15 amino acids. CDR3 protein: CASSHKAVRVTEAFF. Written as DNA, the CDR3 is TGTGCCAGCAGCCATAAGGCGGTGAGGGTCACTGAAGCTTTCTTT.

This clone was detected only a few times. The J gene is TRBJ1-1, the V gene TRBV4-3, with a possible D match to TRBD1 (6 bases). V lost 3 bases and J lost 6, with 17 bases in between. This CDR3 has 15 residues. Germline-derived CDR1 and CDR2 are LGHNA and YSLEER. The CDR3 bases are TGCGCCAGCAGCCAGAGTTCCAGGGGAGATTCTGAAGCTTTCTTT. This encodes CASSQSSRGDSEAFF.

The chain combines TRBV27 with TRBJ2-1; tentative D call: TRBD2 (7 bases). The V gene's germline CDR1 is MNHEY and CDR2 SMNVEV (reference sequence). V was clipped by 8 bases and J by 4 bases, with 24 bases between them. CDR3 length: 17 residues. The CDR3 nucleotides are TGTGCCAGCGCCTTCACGAACGAGGGGGGGGCTTACAATGAGCAGTTCTTC. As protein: CASAFTNEGGAYNEQFF.

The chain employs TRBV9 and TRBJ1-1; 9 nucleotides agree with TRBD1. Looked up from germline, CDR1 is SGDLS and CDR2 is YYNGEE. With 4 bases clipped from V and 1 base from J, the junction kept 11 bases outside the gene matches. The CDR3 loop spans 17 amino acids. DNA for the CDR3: TGTGCCAGCAGCCCCCAATGGACAGGGGAGCAGAACACTGAAGCTTTCTTT. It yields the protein CASSPQWTGEQNTEAFF.

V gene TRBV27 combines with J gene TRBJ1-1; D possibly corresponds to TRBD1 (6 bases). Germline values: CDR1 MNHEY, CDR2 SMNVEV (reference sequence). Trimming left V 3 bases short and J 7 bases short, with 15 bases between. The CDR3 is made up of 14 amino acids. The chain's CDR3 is CASSLDSPAGEAFF. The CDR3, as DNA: TGTGCCAGCAGTTTGGACAGTCCGGCGGGTGAAGCTTTCTTT.

CDR3 protein: CAWSVIVAGGLADYEQYF. The CDR3 bases are TGTGCCTGGAGCGTCATAGTAGCGGGAGGCCTCGCCGACTACGAGCAGTACTTC. The chain uses TRBV30 and TRBJ2-7; 10 bases agree with TRBD2. This CDR3 is built from 18 residues. In germline, CDR1 is GTSNPN, CDR2 SVGIG (reference sequence). V dropped 3 bases and J dropped 3; count of bases not matched to a gene: 17. Full variable domain (rest looked up from reference TRBV30 and TRBJ2-7): SQTIHQWPATLVQPVGSPLSLECTVEGTSNPNLYWYRQAAGRGLQLLFYSVGIGQISSEVPQNLSASRPQDRQFILSSKKLLLSDSGFYLCAWSVIVAGGLADYEQYFGPGTRLTVT.

The CDR3 DNA is TGTGCCAGCAGTCCGATATTTGCGGACCGCTGGGATACGCAGTATTTT. Amino acid sequence: CASSPIFADRWDTQYF. The genes are TRBV6-6 and TRBJ2-3; the D is unclear. Trimming shortened V by 5 bases and J by 6 bases, and 21 bases separated the two germline ends. CDR3 size: 16 residues. Germline-derived CDR1 and CDR2 are MNHNY and SVGAGI (reference sequence).

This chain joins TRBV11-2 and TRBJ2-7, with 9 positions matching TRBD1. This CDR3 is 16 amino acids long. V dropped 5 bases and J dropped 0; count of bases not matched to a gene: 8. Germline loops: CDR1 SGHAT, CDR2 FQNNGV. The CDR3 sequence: CASSTRGTGNSYEQYF. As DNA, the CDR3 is TGTGCCAGCAGCACACGGGGGACAGGGAACTCCTACGAGCAGTACTTC.

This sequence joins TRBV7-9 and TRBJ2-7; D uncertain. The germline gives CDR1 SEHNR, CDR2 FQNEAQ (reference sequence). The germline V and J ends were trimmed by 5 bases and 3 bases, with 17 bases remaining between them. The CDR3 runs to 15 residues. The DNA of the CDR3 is TGTGCCAGCAGCACGGACCGTACTCCGTTCTACGAGCAGTACTTC. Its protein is CASSTDRTPFYEQYF.

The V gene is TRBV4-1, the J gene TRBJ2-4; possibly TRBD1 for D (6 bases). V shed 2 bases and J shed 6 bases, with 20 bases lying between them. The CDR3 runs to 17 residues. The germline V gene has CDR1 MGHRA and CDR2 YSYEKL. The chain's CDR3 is CASSQLKGGPPGNIQYF. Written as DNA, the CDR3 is TGCGCCAGCAGCCAACTCAAAGGGGGTCCCCCAGGAAACATTCAGTACTTC.

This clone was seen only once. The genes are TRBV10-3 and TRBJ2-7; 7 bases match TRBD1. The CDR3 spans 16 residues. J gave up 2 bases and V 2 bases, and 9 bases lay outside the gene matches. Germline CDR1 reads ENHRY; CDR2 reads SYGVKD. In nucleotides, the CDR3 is TGTGCCATCAGTGAGGCCCAACTGACAGGGACCTACGAGCAGTACTTC. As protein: CAISEAQLTGTYEQYF.

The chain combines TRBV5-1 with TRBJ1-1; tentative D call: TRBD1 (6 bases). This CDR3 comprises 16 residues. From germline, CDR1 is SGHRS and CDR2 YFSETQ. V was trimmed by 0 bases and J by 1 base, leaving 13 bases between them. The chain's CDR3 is CASSLENRESNTEAFF. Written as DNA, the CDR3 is TGCGCCAGCAGCTTGGAAAACAGGGAATCGAACACTGAAGCTTTCTTT.

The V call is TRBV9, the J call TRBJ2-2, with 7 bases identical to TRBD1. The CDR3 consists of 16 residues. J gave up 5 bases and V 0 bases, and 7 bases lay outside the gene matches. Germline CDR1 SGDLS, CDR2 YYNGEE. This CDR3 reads CASSVARQGGTGELFF. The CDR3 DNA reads TGTGCCAGCAGCGTAGCTCGACAGGGCGGAACCGGGGAGCTGTTTTTT. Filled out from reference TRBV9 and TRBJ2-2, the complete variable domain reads DSGVTQTPKHLITATGQRVTLRCSPRSGDLSVYWYQQSLDQGLQFLIQYYNGEERAKGNILERFSAQQFPDLHSELNLSSLELGDSALYFCASSVARQGGTGELFFGEGSRLTVL.

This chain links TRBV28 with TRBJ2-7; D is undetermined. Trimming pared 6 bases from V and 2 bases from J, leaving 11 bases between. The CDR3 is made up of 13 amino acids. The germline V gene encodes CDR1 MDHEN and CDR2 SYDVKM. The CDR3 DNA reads TGTGCCAGCAGCGCCCTTTCCACCTACGAGCAGTACTTC. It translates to CASSALSTYEQYF.

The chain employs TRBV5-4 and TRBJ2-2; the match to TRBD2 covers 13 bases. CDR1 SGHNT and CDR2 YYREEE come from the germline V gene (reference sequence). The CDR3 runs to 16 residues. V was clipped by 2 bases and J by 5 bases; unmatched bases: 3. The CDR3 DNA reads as TGTGCCAGCAGCTTCGGACTAGCGGGAGCGACCGGGGAGCTGTTTTTT. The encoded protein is CASSFGLAGATGELFF.

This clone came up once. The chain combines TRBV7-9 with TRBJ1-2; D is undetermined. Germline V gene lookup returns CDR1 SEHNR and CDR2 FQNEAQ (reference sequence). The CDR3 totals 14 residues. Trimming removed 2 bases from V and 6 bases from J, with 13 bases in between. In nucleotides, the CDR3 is TGTGCCAGCAGCTTAAGCGGCACCTTGAATGGCTACACCTTC. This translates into CASSLSGTLNGYTF.

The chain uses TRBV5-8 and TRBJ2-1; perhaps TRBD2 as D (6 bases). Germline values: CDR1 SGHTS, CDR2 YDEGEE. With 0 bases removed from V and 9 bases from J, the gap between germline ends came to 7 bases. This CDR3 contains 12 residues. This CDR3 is CASSLGLVEQFF. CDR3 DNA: TGTGCCAGCAGCTTGGGACTAGTTGAGCAGTTCTTC. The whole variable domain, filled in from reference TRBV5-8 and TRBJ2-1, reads EAGVTQSPTHLIKTRGQQATLRCSPISGHTSVYWYQQALGLGLQFLLWYDEGEERNRGNFPPRFSGRQFPNYSSELNVNALELEDSALYLCASSLGLVEQFFGPGTRLTVL.

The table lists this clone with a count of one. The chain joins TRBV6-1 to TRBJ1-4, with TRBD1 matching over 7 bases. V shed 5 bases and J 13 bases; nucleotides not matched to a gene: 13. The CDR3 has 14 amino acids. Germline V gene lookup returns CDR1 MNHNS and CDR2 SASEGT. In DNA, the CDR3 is TGTGCCAGCAGTACTGGGCAGGGGGTAGATGGACTGTTTTTT. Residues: CASSTGQGVDGLFF.